The following is a TCR beta chain sequence with its context. Its specificity is not known. The CDR3 runs to 13 residues. The sample comes from a study of CXCR3-negative and CXCR3-positive naive CD8 T cells. Regarding the study as a whole: Upon cryopreservation, CXCR3 expression partially decreased, and most assays used fresh PBMCs. The TRBV-TRBJ usage of naive CXCR3-negative and CXCR3-positive cells was similar, but that of memory cells differed. The TRB CDR3s that CXCR3-positive naive cells carried were more hydrophobic than those of CXCR3-negative naive cells.

The method, 5' RACE with UMI labels, was used to prepare the TRB cDNA libraries. TCRdb re-called the 5' RACE reads and gives one entry per CDR3 protein, without DNA. This sample's table reports about 150,000 distinct CDR3 sequences. The sequenced material came from naive CXCR3+ CD8+ T cells from blood. The subset is: CD45RO-CCR7+CD27+CD95- naive CD8+ T cells expressing CXCR3 (TNR3+). The chain links TRBV12-3 or TRBV12-4 to TRBJ2-1. The clonotype was recovered from a human donor in good health. Some clones in this sample may be carry-over from other donors' samples. The CDR3: CASSSLTYNEQFF.